This note documents a single T cell receptor beta chain sequence. The junction shows a germline mismatch at one end, possibly a read error. This sample is drawn from a study of blood T cell repertoires in COVID-19. The CDR3 consists of 12 residues. Germline CDR1 is LGHDT and CDR2 is YNNKEL (reference sequence). Method: immunoSEQ multiplex PCR; TCRdb's copy keeps in-frame clones and lacks some. Altogether about 310,000 clones are present, about 90% being singletons, with the ten largest covering just under 9.5%. Participants were placed into cohorts based on the clinical history they reported. Sequenced: PBMCs or T cells enriched from blood (not recorded which). The sequence was obtained from a woman aged 25 to 39 who had recovered from COVID-19. The gene calls are TRBV3-1 (or the pseudogene TRBV3-2) and TRBJ1-2; D ambiguous. The CDR3 bases are TGTGCCAGCAGCCCAAGATCCCGGAGGCTCCAGTTC. Translated: CASSPRSRRLQF.